These T cell receptor beta chains were read from a single sample in a study of T cell repertoires in cytomegalovirus infection. TCRdb redid the calling of the reads with MiXCR, one entry per CDR3 protein. The table includes 200,000 or so distinct CDR3 sequences, less than 50% detected once. For these receptors, no antigen is known. Sequences were derived from CD8+ T cells from cultured PBMCs, sampled from culture after CMV antigen stimulation. Every receptor here comes from a human donor in good health (CMV status not recorded). Some clones in this sample may be carry-over from other donors' samples. Each CDR3 is given with its conserved first and last residue. The order of the fields is J gene, clone size, D gene, V gene, CDR3 protein, CDR3 DNA. The D gene is left open where the match is weak. The size of a clone is reported for some rows only, either as once, few or many, or as a class for expanded clones.

>TRBJ2-7|.|.|TRBV12-3/TRBV12-4
CASSPRGEYEQYF
TGTGCCAGCAGCCCTCGGGGAGAATACGAGCAGTACTTC
>TRBJ1-3|few|.|TRBV7-6
CASSLAGGSGNTIYF
TGTGCCAGCAGCTTAGCGGGGGGCTCTGGAAACACCATATATTTT
>TRBJ1-1|few|TRBD1|TRBV5-1
CASSFAGQRTEAFF
TGCGCCAGCAGCTTCGCGGGACAGCGAACAGAAGCTTTCTTT
>TRBJ2-2|few|.|TRBV14
CASSQVGSGELFF
TGTGCCAGCAGCCAAGTGGGGTCCGGGGAGCTGTTTTTT
>TRBJ1-1|.|.|TRBV4-1
CASSQDGSGFTEAFF
TGCGCCAGCAGCCAAGATGGTTCGGGTTTCACTGAAGCTTTCTTT
>TRBJ1-2|.|.|TRBV27
CASSVRGGLYGYTF
TGTGCCAGCAGTGTACGGGGGGGTTTATATGGCTACACCTTC
>TRBJ1-2|.|TRBD1|TRBV12-5
CASGPGQAEDYGYTF
TGTGCTAGTGGGCCTGGACAGGCGGAAGACTATGGCTACACCTTC
>TRBJ2-1|.|TRBD2|TRBV29-1
CSVVRLAALNEQFF
TGCAGCGTTGTTCGCCTAGCGGCTCTCAATGAGCAGTTCTTC
>TRBJ2-1|many|TRBD1|TRBV7-3
CASSTYGTAYNEQFF
TGTGCCAGCAGTACTTACGGGACAGCCTACAATGAGCAGTTCTTC
>TRBJ2-3|.|TRBD2|TRBV20-1
CSARDTSGSTDTQYF
TGCAGTGCTAGAGATACTAGCGGTAGCACAGATACGCAGTATTTT
>TRBJ1-1|few|TRBD1|TRBV7-8
CASSLAQGQLNTEAFF
TGTGCCAGCAGCTTAGCGCAGGGACAGTTGAACACTGAAGCTTTCTTT